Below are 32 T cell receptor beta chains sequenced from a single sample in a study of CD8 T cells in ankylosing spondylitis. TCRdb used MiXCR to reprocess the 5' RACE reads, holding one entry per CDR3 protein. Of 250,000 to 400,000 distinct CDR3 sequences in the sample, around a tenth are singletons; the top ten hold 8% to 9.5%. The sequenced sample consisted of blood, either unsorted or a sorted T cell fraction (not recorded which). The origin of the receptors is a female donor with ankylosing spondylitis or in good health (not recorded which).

The DNA for the CDR3 is TGCAGTGCTAGAGGTGGCAGAGGCTCCTATAATTCACCCCTCCACTTT. Translation: CSARGGRGSYNSPLHF. The chain combines TRBV20-1 with TRBJ1-6, with D uncertain. V lost 1 base, J lost 0 bases, and 10 bases lay in between. Germline assignment: CDR1 DFQATT and CDR2 SNEGSKA (reference sequence). CDR3 length: 16 residues.

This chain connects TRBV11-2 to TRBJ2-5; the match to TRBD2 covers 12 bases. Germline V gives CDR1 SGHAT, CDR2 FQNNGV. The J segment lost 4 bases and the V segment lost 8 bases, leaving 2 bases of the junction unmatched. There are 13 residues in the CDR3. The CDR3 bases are TGTGCCAGCCAGGGACTAGCGGGAGAGACCCAGTACTTC. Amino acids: CASQGLAGETQYF.

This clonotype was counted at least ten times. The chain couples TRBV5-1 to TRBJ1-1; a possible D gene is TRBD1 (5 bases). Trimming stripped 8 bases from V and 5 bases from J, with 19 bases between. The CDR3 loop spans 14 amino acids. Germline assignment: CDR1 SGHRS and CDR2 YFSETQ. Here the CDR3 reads CASKPGTPKTEAFF. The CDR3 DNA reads TGCGCCAGTAAACCCGGGACGCCTAAGACTGAAGCTTTCTTT.

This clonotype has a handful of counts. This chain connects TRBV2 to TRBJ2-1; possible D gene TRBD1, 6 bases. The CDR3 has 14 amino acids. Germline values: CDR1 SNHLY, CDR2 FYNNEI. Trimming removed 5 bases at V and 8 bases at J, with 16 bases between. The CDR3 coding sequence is TGTGCCAGCAGTCATCGACAGGAGTACGATGAGCAGTTCTTC. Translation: CASSHRQEYDEQFF.

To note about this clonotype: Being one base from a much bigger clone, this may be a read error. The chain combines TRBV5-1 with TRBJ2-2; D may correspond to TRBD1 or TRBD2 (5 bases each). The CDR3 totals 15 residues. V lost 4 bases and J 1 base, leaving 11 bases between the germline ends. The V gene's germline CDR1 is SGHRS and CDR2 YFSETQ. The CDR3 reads CASSHGTMNTGELFF. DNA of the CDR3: TGCGCCAGCAGCCACGGGACCATGAACACCGGGGAGCTGTTTTTT.

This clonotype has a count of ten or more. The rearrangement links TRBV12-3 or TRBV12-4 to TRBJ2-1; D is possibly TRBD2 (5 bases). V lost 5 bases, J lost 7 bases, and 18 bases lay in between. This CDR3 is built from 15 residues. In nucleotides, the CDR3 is TGTGCCAGCAGTCAACCGGGAAAGCACTGGAATGAGCAGTTCTTC. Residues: CASSQPGKHWNEQFF.

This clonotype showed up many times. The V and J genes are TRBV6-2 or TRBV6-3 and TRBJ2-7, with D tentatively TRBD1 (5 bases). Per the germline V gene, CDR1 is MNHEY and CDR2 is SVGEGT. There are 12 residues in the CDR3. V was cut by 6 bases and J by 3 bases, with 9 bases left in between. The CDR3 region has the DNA TGTGCCAGCAGCATGGACATCTACGAGCAGTACTTC. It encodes CASSMDIYEQYF.

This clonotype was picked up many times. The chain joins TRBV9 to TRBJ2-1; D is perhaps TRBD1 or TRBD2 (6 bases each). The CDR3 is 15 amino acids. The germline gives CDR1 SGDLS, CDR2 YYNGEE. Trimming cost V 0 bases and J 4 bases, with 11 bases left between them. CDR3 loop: CASSVGRGLYNEQFF. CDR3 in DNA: TGTGCCAGCAGCGTAGGCCGGGGGCTATACAATGAGCAGTTCTTC.

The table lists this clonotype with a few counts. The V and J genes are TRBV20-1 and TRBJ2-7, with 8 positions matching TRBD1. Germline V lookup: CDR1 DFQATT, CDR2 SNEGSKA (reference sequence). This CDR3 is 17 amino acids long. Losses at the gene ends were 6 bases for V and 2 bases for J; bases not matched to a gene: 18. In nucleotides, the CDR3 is TGCAGTGCCGCACAGGCCACAGGGGGAGACCTTCCCTACGAGCAGTACTTC. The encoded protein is CSAAQATGGDLPYEQYF.

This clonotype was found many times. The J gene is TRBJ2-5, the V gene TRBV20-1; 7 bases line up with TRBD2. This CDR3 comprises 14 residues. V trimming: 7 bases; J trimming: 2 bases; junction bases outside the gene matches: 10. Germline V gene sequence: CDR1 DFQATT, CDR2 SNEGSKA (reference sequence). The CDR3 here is CSVGGGSLQETQYF. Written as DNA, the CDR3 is TGCAGTGTCGGTGGCGGGAGTTTGCAAGAGACCCAGTACTTC.

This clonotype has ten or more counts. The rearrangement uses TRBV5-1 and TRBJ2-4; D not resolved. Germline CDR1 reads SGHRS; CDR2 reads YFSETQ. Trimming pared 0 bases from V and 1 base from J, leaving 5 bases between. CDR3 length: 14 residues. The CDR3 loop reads CASSLGSAKNIQYF. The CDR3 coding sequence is TGCGCCAGCAGCTTGGGTAGCGCCAAAAACATTCAGTACTTC.

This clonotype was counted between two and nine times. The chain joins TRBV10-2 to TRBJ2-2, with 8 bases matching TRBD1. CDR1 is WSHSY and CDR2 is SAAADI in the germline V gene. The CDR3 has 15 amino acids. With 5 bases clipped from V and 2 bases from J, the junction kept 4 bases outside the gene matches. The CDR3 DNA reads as TGCGCCAGCAGTCTGACAGGGGACAACACCGGGGAGCTGTTTTTT. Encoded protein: CASSLTGDNTGELFF.

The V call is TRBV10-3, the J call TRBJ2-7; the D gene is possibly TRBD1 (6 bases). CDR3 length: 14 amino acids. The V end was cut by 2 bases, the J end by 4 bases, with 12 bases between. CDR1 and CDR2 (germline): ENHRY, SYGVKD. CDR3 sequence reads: CAISERQETYEQYF. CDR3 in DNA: TGTGCCATCAGTGAGCGACAGGAGACTTACGAGCAGTACTTC.

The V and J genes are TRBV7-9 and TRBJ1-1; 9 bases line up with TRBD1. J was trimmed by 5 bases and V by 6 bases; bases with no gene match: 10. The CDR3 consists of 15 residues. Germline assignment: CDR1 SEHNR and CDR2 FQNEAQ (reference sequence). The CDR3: CASRGPDRGKTEAFF. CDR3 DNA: TGTGCCAGCAGGGGGCCGGACAGGGGAAAAACTGAAGCTTTCTTT.

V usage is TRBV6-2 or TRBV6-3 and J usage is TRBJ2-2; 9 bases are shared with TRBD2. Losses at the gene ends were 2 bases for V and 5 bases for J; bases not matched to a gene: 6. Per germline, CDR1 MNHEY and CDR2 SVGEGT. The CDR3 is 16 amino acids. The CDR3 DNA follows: TGTGCCAGCAGTTACGCCACTAGCGGGCTTACCGGGGAGCTGTTTTTT. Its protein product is CASSYATSGLTGELFF.

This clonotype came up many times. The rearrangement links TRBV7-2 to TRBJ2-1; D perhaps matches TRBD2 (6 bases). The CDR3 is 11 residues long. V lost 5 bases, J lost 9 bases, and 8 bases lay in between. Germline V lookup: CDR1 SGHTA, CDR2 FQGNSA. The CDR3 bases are TGTGCCAGCAGCCCTAGCGTTGAGCAGTTCTTC. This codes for CASSPSVEQFF.

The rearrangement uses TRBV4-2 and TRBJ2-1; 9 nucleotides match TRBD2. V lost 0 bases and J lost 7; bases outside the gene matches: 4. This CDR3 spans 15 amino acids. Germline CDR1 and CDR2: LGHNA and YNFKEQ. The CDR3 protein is CASSQEASGVNEQFF. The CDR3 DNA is TGTGCCAGCAGCCAAGAGGCTAGCGGGGTTAATGAGCAGTTCTTC.

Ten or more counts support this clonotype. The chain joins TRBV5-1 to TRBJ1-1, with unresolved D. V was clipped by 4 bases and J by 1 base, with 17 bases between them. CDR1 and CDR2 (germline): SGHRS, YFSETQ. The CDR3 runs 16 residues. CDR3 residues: CASSRAETAENTEAFF. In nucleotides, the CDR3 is TGCGCCAGCAGCCGAGCTGAGACTGCCGAGAACACTGAAGCTTTCTTT.

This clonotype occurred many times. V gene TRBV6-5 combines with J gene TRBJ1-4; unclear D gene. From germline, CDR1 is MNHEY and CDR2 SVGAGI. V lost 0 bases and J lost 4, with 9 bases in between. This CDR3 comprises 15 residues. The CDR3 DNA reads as TGTGCCAGCAGTTACTCGAATGGGTTTAATGAAAAACTGTTTTTT. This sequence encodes CASSYSNGFNEKLFF.

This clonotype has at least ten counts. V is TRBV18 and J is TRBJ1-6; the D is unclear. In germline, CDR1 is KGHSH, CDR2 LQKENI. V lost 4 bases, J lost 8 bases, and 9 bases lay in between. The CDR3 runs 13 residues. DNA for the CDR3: TGTGCCAGCTCACGGAACAGCTATTCACCCCTCCACTTT. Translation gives CASSRNSYSPLHF.

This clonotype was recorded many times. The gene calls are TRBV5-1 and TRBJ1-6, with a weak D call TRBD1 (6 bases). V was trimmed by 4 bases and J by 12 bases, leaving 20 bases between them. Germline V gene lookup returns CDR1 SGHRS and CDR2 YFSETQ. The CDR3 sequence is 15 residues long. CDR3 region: CASSASTGYNEPLHF. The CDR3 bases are TGCGCCAGCAGCGCGTCGACAGGCTATAACGAACCCCTCCACTTT.

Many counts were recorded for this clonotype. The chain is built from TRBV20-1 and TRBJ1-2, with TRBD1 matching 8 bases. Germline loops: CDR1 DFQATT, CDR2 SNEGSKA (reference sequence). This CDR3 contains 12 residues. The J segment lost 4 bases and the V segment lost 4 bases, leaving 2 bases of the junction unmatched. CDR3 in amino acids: CSAKTGGYGYTF. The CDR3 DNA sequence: TGCAGTGCTAAAACAGGGGGCTATGGCTACACCTTC.

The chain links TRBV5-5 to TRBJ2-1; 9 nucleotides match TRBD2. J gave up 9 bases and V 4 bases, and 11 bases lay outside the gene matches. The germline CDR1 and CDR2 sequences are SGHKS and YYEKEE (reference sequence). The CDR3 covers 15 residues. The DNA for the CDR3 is TGTGCCAGCAGCCTTAGCGGGAGAGCCATTGGTGAGCAGTTCTTC. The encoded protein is CASSLSGRAIGEQFF.

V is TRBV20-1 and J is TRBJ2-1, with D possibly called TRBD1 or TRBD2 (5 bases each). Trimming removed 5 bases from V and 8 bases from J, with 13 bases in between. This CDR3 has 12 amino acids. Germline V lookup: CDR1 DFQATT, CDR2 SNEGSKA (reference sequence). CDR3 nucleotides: TGCAGTGCTCGAGGGGTTCGGGATGAGCAGTTCTTC. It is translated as CSARGVRDEQFF.

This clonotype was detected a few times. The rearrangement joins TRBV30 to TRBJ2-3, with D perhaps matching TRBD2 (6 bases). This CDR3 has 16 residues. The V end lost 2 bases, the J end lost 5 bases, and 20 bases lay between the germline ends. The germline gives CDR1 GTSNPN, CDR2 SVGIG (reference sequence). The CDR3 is CAWSRVGRGGLDTQYF. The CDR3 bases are TGTGCCTGGAGTCGAGTCGGGAGAGGCGGGTTAGATACGCAGTATTTT. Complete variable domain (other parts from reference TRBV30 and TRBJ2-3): SQTIHQWPATLVQPVGSPLSLECTVEGTSNPNLYWYRQAAGRGLQLLFYSVGIGQISSEVPQNLSASRPQDRQFILSSKKLLLSDSGFYLCAWSRVGRGGLDTQYFGPGTRLTVL.

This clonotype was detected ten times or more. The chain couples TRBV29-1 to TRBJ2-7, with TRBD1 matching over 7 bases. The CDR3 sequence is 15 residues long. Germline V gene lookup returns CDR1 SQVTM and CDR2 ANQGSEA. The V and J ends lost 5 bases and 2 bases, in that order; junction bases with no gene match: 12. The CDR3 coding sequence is TGCAGCGTTTTGGGCGACAGGGATAATACCTACGAGCAGTACTTC. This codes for CSVLGDRDNTYEQYF.

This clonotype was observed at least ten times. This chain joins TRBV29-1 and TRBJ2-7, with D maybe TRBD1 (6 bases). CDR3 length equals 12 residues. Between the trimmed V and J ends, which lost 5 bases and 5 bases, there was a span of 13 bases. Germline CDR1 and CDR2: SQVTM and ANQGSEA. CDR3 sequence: CSVSSGADEQYF. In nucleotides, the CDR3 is TGCAGCGTTTCATCAGGGGCAGACGAGCAGTACTTC.

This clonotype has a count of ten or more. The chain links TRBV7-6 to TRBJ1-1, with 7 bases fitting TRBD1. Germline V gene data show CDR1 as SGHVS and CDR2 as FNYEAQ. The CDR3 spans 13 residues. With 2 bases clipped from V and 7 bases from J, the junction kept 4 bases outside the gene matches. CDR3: CASSLLGDSEAFF. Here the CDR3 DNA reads TGTGCCAGCAGCTTATTAGGGGACAGTGAAGCTTTCTTT.

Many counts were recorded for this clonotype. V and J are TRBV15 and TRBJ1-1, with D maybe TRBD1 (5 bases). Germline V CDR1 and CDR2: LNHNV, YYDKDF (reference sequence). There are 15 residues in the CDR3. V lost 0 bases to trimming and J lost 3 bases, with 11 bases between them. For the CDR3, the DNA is TGTGCCACCAGCAGAGATCTCGGAGGGGACACTGAAGCTTTCTTT. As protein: CATSRDLGGDTEAFF.

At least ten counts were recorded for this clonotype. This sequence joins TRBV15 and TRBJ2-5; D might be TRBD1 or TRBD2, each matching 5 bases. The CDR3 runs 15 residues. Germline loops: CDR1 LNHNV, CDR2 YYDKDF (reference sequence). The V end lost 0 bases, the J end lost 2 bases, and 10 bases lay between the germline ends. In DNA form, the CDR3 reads TGTGCCACCAGCAGAGATCCGGGGCAACAAGAGACCCAGTACTTC. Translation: CATSRDPGQQETQYF.

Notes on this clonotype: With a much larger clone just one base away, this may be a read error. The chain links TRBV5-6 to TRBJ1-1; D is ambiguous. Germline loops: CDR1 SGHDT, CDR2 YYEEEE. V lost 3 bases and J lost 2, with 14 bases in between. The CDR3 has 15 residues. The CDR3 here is CASSSRPGDNTEAFF. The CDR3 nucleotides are TGTGCCAGCAGCTCCAGGCCAGGTGATAACACTGAAGCTTTCTTT.

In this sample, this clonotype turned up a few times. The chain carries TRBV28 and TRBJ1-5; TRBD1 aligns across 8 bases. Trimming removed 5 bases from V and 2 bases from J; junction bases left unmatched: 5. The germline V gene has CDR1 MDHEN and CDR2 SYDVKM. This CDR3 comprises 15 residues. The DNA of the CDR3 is TGTGCCAGCAGTGCAGGGGGCGGGGGCAATCAGCCCCAGCATTTT. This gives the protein CASSAGGGGNQPQHF.